This record concerns one T cell receptor (beta chain) sequence. The antigen is undetermined. The data were obtained in a study of cytomegalovirus exposure and HLA in healthy donors. Study outcomes and limitations: Through in vitro validation, three CMV-associated chains were shown to be specific for CMV antigens. First-cohort TCR clusters were later found to tend to co-occur in the 120 or so validation repertoires. Reportedly, cytomegalovirus status was diagnosed with high sensitivity and specificity. There were some public TCRs occurring in many donors, but most TCR sequences were rare.

Assay: immunoSEQ multiplex PCR; the TCRdb copy retains only in-frame clones and omits some. The sample yields around 62,000 clones, more than 85% seen once. The sequence came from a woman between 18 and 29 years old in good health and CMV-seronegative. The sequenced material came from PBMCs.

The CDR3 DNA sequence: TGTGCCTGGAGTGACAGGGACTACAATGAGCAGTTCTTC. It translates to CAWSDRDYNEQFF. V usage is TRBV30 and J usage is TRBJ2-1; the D gene is possibly TRBD1 (6 bases). The CDR3 has 13 amino acids. Per the germline V gene, CDR1 is GTSNPN and CDR2 is SVGIG (reference sequence). Trimming stripped 1 base from V and 3 bases from J, with 7 bases between.